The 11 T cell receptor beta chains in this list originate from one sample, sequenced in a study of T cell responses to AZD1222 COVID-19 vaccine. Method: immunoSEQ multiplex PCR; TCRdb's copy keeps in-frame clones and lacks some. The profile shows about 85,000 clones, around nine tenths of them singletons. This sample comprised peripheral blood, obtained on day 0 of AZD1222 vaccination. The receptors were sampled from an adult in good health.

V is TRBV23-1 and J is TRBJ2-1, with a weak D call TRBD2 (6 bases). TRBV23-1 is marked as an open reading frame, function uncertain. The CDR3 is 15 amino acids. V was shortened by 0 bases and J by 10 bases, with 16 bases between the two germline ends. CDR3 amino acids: CASSQSFLAPEEQFF. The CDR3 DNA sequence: TGCGCCAGCAGTCAATCGTTCCTAGCGCCAGAAGAGCAGTTCTTC.

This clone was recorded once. In nucleotides, the CDR3 is TGTGCCAGCAGCCACCGGGACAGGGGATCTGAAAAACTGTTTTTT. It encodes CASSHRDRGSEKLFF. The rearrangement uses TRBV11-2 and TRBJ1-4, with TRBD1 identical over 10 bases. The J segment lost 7 bases and the V segment lost 5 bases, leaving 7 bases of the junction unmatched. CDR1 SGHAT and CDR2 FQNNGV come from the germline V gene. CDR3 size: 15 residues.

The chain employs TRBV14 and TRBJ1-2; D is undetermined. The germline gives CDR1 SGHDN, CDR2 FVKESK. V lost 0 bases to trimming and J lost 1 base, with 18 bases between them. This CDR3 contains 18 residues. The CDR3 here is CASSQDKGPNTINYGYTF. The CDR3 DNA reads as TGTGCCAGCAGCCAAGATAAAGGTCCAAACACAATTAACTATGGCTACACCTTC.

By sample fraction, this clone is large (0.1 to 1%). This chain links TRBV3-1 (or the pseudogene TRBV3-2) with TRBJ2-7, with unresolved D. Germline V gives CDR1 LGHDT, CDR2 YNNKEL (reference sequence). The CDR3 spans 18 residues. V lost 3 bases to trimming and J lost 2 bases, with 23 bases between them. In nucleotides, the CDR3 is TGTGCCAGCAGCCAGAAGTCTGGGCAGCCCGTTTTCCCCTACGAGCAGTACTTC. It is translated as CASSQKSGQPVFPYEQYF.

CDR3 in amino acids: CASSLAQELFF. The CDR3 nucleotides are TGTGCCAGCAGTTTAGCCCAGGAGCTGTTTTTT. The rearrangement joins TRBV12-3 or TRBV12-4 to TRBJ2-2; D call uncertain. The V end lost 0 bases, the J end lost 10 bases, and 3 bases lay between the germline ends. The CDR3 has 11 amino acids.

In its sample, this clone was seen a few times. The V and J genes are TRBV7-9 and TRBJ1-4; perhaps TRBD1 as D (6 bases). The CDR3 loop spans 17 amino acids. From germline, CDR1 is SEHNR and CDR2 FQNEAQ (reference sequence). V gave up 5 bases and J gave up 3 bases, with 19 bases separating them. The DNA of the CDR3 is TGTGCCAGCAGCCTAGGCAGGGGCCTCTCTGCTAATGAAAAACTGTTTTTT. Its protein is CASSLGRGLSANEKLFF.

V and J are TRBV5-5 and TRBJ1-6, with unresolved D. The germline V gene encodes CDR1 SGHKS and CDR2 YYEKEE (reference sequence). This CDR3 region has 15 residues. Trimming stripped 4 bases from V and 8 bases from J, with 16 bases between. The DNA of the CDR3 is TGTGCCAGCAGCAAGACGCTGCCAAGGGATTCACCCCTCCACTTT. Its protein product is CASSKTLPRDSPLHF. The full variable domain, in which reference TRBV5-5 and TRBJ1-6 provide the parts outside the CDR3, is DAGVTQSPTHLIKTRGQQVTLRCSPISGHKSVSWYQQVLGQGPQFIFQYYEKEERGRGNFPDRFSARQFPNYSSELNVNALLLGDSALYLCASSKTLPRDSPLHFGNGTRLTVT.

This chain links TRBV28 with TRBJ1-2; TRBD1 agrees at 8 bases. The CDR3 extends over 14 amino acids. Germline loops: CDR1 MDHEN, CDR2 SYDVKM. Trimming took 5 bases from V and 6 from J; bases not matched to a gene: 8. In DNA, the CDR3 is TGTGCCAGCAGTAGACCGGGACAGGAACATGGCTACACCTTC. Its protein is CASSRPGQEHGYTF.

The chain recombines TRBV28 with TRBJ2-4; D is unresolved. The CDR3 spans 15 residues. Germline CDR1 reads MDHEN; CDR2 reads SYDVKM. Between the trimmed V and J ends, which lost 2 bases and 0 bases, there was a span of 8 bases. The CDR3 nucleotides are TGTGCCAGCAGTTTAGCAGGCCAAGCCAAAAACATTCAGTACTTC. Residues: CASSLAGQAKNIQYF.

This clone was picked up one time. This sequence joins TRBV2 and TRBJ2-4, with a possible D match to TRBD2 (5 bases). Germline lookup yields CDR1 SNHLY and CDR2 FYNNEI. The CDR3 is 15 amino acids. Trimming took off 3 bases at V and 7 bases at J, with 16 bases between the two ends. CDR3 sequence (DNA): TGTGCCAGCAGTGATATGTCTCCCGGGATGAACATTCAGTACTTC. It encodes CASSDMSPGMNIQYF.

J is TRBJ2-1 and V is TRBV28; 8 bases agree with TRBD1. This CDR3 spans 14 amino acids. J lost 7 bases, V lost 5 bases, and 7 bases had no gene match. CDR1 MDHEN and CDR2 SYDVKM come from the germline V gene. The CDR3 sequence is CASSILRGPNEQFF. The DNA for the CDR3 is TGTGCCAGCAGTATTCTCAGGGGGCCGAATGAGCAGTTCTTC.